The 22 T cell receptor beta chains listed next were all sequenced from one sample in a study of blood T cell repertoires in COVID-19. Libraries were prepared by immunoSEQ multiplex PCR; TCRdb keeps only in-frame clonotypes and omits some of them. Of approximately 300,000 clones in the sample, approximately 92% were seen once. Sequencing was carried out using peripheral blood. The receptors shown here come from a woman in her thirties with COVID-19, enrolled during active disease.

The gene calls are TRBV19 and TRBJ2-4; D possibly corresponds to TRBD2 (5 bases). The CDR3 consists of 15 residues. CDR1 LNHDA and CDR2 SQIVND come from the germline V gene (reference sequence). V lost 2 bases and J 6 bases, leaving 14 bases between the germline ends. CDR3 DNA sequence: TGTGCCAGTAGTATAAACGCTGGTGGAGGAAACATTCAGTACTTC. Its protein product is CASSINAGGGNIQYF.

This clone was observed once. This chain joins TRBV19 and TRBJ2-1; D gene unclear. There are 16 residues in the CDR3. Germline CDR1 reads LNHDA; CDR2 reads SQIVND (reference sequence). The V and J ends lost 3 bases and 2 bases respectively, with 14 bases between them. The CDR3 DNA sequence: TGTGCCAGTAGTATCAGTGAGGAGATGGCCTACAATGAGCAGTTCTTC. It is translated as CASSISEEMAYNEQFF.

V gene TRBV4-2 combines with J gene TRBJ2-7; 7 nucleotides match TRBD2. Germline V gene lookup returns CDR1 LGHNA and CDR2 YNFKEQ. After removal of 4 bases from V and 2 bases from J, the junction contained 5 bases not matched to a gene. The CDR3 consists of 14 residues. The DNA of the CDR3 is TGTGCCAGCAGCCCAAGCGGGGTCCCCTACGAGCAGTACTTC. It translates to CASSPSGVPYEQYF.

The chain recombines TRBV10-3 with TRBJ2-7; TRBD2 is a possible D gene (6 bases). V dropped 5 bases and J dropped 0 bases, with 11 bases sitting between them. The CDR3 is 14 residues long. CDR1 and CDR2 (germline): ENHRY, SYGVKD. The chain's CDR3 is CAISLGTVSYEQYF. Written as DNA, the CDR3 is TGTGCCATCAGTCTAGGGACTGTCTCCTACGAGCAGTACTTC.

V usage is TRBV30 and J usage is TRBJ1-3, with D maybe TRBD1 (5 bases). Germline CDR1 and CDR2: GTSNPN and SVGIG (reference sequence). V gave up 3 bases and J gave up 2 bases, with 5 bases separating them. The CDR3 length is 12 residues. This chain's CDR3 is CAWRGPGNTIYF. The CDR3 DNA reads TGTGCCTGGAGGGGGCCTGGAAACACCATATATTTT.

This rearrangement joins TRBV19 to TRBJ2-2; 13 nucleotides agree with TRBD2. Unmatched junction bases numbered 1, after V lost 4 bases and J lost 2 bases. Germline CDR1 LNHDA, CDR2 SQIVND (reference sequence). This CDR3 comprises 16 residues. In DNA form, the CDR3 reads TGTGCCAGTAGTAGGACTAGCGGGAGTAACACCGGGGAGCTGTTTTTT. The encoded protein is CASSRTSGSNTGELFF.

This chain connects TRBV11-2 to TRBJ2-3, with D tentatively TRBD1 (5 bases). The CDR3 is made up of 15 amino acids. CDR1 is SGHAT, CDR2 FQNNGV, per germline. Trimming took 5 bases from V and 4 from J, leaving 16 bases between them. The CDR3 sequence: CASSPRVQGADTQYF. The CDR3 bases are TGTGCCAGCAGCCCTCGGGTCCAGGGCGCAGATACGCAGTATTTT.

This chain uses TRBV27 with TRBJ2-1; TRBD1 is a possible D gene (7 bases). The V end was cut by 5 bases, the J end by 2 bases, with 19 bases between. The CDR3 has 17 residues. Germline lookup yields CDR1 MNHEY and CDR2 SMNVEV (reference sequence). In nucleotides, the CDR3 is TGTGCCAGCAGTCGAATCCCGGGACAGCGGGCCTACAATGAGCAGTTCTTC. Encoded protein: CASSRIPGQRAYNEQFF.

J is TRBJ2-1 and V is TRBV9; D might be TRBD2 (5 bases). The V and J ends lost 0 bases and 10 bases respectively, with 20 bases between them. CDR1 is SGDLS and CDR2 is YYNGEE in the germline V gene. The CDR3 has 16 amino acids. The CDR3 region has the DNA TGTGCCAGCAGCGTAGGGCCCAGAGGGCTGTTCGGCGAGCAGTTCTTC. Translated, it gives CASSVGPRGLFGEQFF. Drawing the rest from reference TRBV9 and TRBJ2-1, the complete variable domain is DSGVTQTPKHLITATGQRVTLRCSPRSGDLSVYWYQQSLDQGLQFLIQYYNGEERAKGNILERFSAQQFPDLHSELNLSSLELGDSALYFCASSVGPRGLFGEQFFGPGTRLTVL.

This chain joins TRBV10-3 and TRBJ1-4; 10 bases map to TRBD1. Germline values: CDR1 ENHRY, CDR2 SYGVKD. This CDR3 has 14 residues. V trimming: 8 bases; J trimming: 7 bases; junction bases outside the gene matches: 7. CDR3 in DNA: TGTGCCATCGGAACCGGGACAGGGGTTGAAAAACTGTTTTTT. Translated: CAIGTGTGVEKLFF.

The CDR3 loop is CASSGRQSSDSPLHF. The CDR3 nucleotides read TGTGCCAGCAGCGGAAGACAGTCCTCAGATTCACCCCTCCACTTT. The V and J genes are TRBV5-6 and TRBJ1-6; a possible D gene is TRBD1 (5 bases). V was shortened by 4 bases and J by 8 bases, with 16 bases between the two germline ends. This CDR3 has 15 residues. Germline CDR1 is SGHDT and CDR2 is YYEEEE.

V is TRBV28 and J is TRBJ1-6, with D unclear. This CDR3 spans 11 amino acids. V was trimmed by 6 bases and J by 14 bases, leaving 11 bases between them. CDR1 MDHEN and CDR2 SYDVKM come from the germline V gene. Here the CDR3 DNA reads TGTGCCAGCAGCCCGGGCGGGGCCCTCCACTTT. Encoded protein: CASSPGGALHF.

This clone occurred once. V gene TRBV14 combines with J gene TRBJ2-5; the D is unclear. The V end was cut by 3 bases, the J end by 2 bases, with 7 bases between. This CDR3 is built from 13 residues. The germline V gene encodes CDR1 SGHDN and CDR2 FVKESK. The DNA of the CDR3 is TGTGCCAGCAGCCATCACTTACAAGAGACCCAGTACTTC. This sequence encodes CASSHHLQETQYF.

The V and J genes are TRBV29-1 and TRBJ2-7; 8 positions agree with TRBD2. This CDR3 is 19 amino acids long. With V trimmed by 2 bases and J by 0 bases, 18 bases remained unmatched. CDR1 is SQVTM and CDR2 is ANQGSEA in the germline V gene. CDR3 DNA sequence: TGCAGCGTTGAAAGCGAAGGACTAGCTTCAGTTGCTCGCTCCTACGAGCAGTACTTC. This translates into CSVESEGLASVARSYEQYF.

The chain couples TRBV15 to TRBJ1-1; D is unresolved. Germline loops: CDR1 LNHNV, CDR2 YYDKDF (reference sequence). Trimming pared 0 bases from V and 0 bases from J, leaving 8 bases between. CDR3 length: 15 residues. The CDR3 is CATSRDANLNTEAFF. The CDR3 DNA sequence: TGTGCCACCAGCAGAGACGCGAATTTGAACACTGAAGCTTTCTTT.

The DNA for the CDR3 is TGTGCCAGCAGCCGGAGGTCAGATACGCAGTATTTT. Translated, it gives CASSRRSDTQYF. The genes are TRBV5-4 and TRBJ2-3, with a tentative D call TRBD2 (5 bases). Germline lookup yields CDR1 SGHNT and CDR2 YYREEE (reference sequence). V was trimmed by 4 bases and J by 4 bases, leaving 7 bases between them. This CDR3 has 12 amino acids.

V usage is TRBV4-3 and J usage is TRBJ1-2; possible D gene TRBD1, 5 bases. Deletions cut 0 bases from V and 7 bases from J, with 18 bases between. Germline-derived CDR1 and CDR2 are LGHNA and YSLEER. The CDR3 runs to 16 residues. The CDR3 reads CASSQDFSAGMRGYTF. The CDR3 DNA follows: TGCGCCAGCAGCCAAGATTTCTCGGCAGGGATGCGTGGCTACACCTTC.

This clone was detected only once. CDR3 sequence: CASSQFSGSYEQYF. CDR3 DNA sequence: TGCGCCAGCAGCCAATTTAGCGGGAGCTACGAGCAGTACTTC. The V gene is TRBV4-3, the J gene TRBJ2-7, with TRBD2 matching 9 bases. Germline V gene data show CDR1 as LGHNA and CDR2 as YSLEER. The CDR3 is 14 residues long. V gave up 2 bases and J gave up 3 bases; unmatched junction bases: 2.

The chain carries TRBV19 and TRBJ2-5; 7 nucleotides align to TRBD1. Germline lookup yields CDR1 LNHDA and CDR2 SQIVND (reference sequence). Trimming removed 10 bases from V and 4 bases from J; junction bases left unmatched: 12. The CDR3 contains 14 residues. The CDR3: CAIPSGQNGETQYF. CDR3 coding DNA: TGTGCCATTCCCTCGGGACAGAATGGAGAGACCCAGTACTTC. Drawing the rest from reference TRBV19 and TRBJ2-5, the complete variable domain is DGGITQSPKYLFRKEGQNVTLSCEQNLNHDAMYWYRQDPGQGLRLIYYSQIVNDFQKGDIAEGYSVSREKKESFPLTVTSAQKNPTAFYLCAIPSGQNGETQYFGPGTRLLVL.

This clone was observed a few times. The CDR3 loop is CATSALDRTQGTDTQYF. In nucleotides, the CDR3 is TGTGCCACCAGTGCCCTAGACAGGACGCAAGGGACAGATACGCAGTATTTT. This chain connects TRBV24-1 to TRBJ2-3, with D possibly TRBD1 on 6 matching bases. Germline values: CDR1 KGHDR, CDR2 SFDVKD. V lost 5 bases and J lost 3, with 20 bases in between. The CDR3 totals 17 residues.

This sequence joins TRBV4-2 and TRBJ2-5; D gene unclear. Trimming stripped 3 bases from V and 0 bases from J, with 2 bases between. The germline CDR1 and CDR2 sequences are LGHNA and YNFKEQ. The CDR3 has 12 residues. The CDR3 region is CASSHNQETQYF. The CDR3 bases are TGTGCCAGCAGCCACAACCAAGAGACCCAGTACTTC.

For this clone: Other DNA variants within this sample encode the same CDR3. V is TRBV24-1 and J is TRBJ1-5; 10 nucleotides line up with TRBD1. CDR1 is KGHDR, CDR2 SFDVKD, per germline. The CDR3 consists of 16 residues. V was clipped by 4 bases and J by 2 bases; unmatched bases: 4. CDR3 sequence (DNA): TGTGCCACCAGTGACCCCGGACAGGGGGGCAATCAGCCCCAGCATTTT. Protein sequence: CATSDPGQGGNQPQHF.